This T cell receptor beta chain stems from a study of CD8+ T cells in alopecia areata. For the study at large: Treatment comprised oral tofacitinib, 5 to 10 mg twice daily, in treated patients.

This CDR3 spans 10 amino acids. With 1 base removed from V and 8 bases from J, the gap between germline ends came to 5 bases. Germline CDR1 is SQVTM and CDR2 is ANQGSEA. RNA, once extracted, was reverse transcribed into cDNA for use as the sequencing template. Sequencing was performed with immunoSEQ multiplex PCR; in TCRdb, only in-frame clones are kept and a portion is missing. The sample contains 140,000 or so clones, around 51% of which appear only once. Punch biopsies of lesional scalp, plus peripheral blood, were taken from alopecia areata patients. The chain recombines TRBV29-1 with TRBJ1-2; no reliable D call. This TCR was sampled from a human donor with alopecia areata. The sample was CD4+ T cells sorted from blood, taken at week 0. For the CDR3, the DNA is TGCAGCGTTGAAGGGTTAGGCTACACCTTC. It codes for CSVEGLGYTF.